This TCR beta chain was documented in a study of tumor-infiltrating lymphocytes in primary liver carcinoma. Across the study: Tumor staging was T1-T3 N0M0; sizes spanned roughly 4.2 to 10 cm across.

This clonotype was counted a few times. Its specificity is not known. cDNA specific to TCR beta was made from roughly 500 ng of total RNA, with a constant-region primer employed for priming. Libraries covering TCR beta were generated through three nested multiplex PCR rounds (using a slightly modified ARM-PCR). The study ran its first two PCR rounds for roughly 10 cycles each, using TRBV1-TRBV30 forward primers and a C-beta reverse primer. MiXCR was run by TCRdb on the multiplex PCR reads, yielding one entry per CDR3 protein. The table records fewer than 400,000 distinct CDR3 sequences, about three fifths of them present only once. There are 16 residues in the CDR3. Germline V lookup: CDR1 SGHDN, CDR2 FVKESK. Trimming at V came to 4 bases and at J to 7 bases, leaving 8 bases not matched to a gene. Both blood RNA, taken from unsorted whole blood, and germline DNA were extracted. General study points: Unsorted bulk sampling ruled out any CD4+ versus CD8+ repertoire comparison. Blood's top-250-clone fraction was significantly lower than that of tumors (p = 0.039).

This sequence originates from a woman aged 25 to 39 with primary liver carcinoma and hepatitis B virus infection. The specimen was peripheral blood. The rearrangement uses TRBV14 and TRBJ2-1; 12 bases match TRBD1. CDR3 in amino acids: CASSPARGQGANEQFF. As DNA, the CDR3 is TGTGCCAGCAGCCCCGCGAGGGGACAGGGGGCGAATGAGCAGTTCTTC.